This T cell receptor beta chain was found in a study of beta chain features in type 1 diabetes. This clone was seen a handful of times. Antigen specificity is unknown. V shed 5 bases, J shed 3 bases, and the junction held 7 bases outside the gene matches. This CDR3 comprises 15 residues. CDR1 is SEHNR, CDR2 FQNEAQ, per germline (reference sequence). Sequencing targeted expressed TCRB transcripts, as all isolated RNA had been reverse transcribed. An average approximately 3.7 million reads came from naive, central memory and regulatory T cell samples. This table comes from immunoSEQ multiplex PCR, and its TCRdb copy is limited to in-frame clones, with some not included. The profile shows approximately 600,000 clones, around 12% of them singletons. Overall study results and limits: VDJ junctions from type 1 diabetes patients carried fewer insertions and larger deletions. Type 1 diabetes patients showed a moderate but significant shortening of TCRB CDR3s in all four CD4+ subsets.

A sort by CD45RO/CCR7/CD25/CD127/CD95/CD27 yielded CD4+ naive, central memory, regulatory and stem cell-like memory cells. The V call is TRBV7-9, the J call TRBJ2-4; TRBD2 agrees at 7 bases. Material: naive CD4+ T cells from blood. The source is a man younger than 45 with type 1 diabetes. The CDR3 DNA reads TGTGCCAGCAGCAAAGGACTAGAAGTCAAAAACATTCAGTACTTC. Protein product: CASSKGLEVKNIQYF.